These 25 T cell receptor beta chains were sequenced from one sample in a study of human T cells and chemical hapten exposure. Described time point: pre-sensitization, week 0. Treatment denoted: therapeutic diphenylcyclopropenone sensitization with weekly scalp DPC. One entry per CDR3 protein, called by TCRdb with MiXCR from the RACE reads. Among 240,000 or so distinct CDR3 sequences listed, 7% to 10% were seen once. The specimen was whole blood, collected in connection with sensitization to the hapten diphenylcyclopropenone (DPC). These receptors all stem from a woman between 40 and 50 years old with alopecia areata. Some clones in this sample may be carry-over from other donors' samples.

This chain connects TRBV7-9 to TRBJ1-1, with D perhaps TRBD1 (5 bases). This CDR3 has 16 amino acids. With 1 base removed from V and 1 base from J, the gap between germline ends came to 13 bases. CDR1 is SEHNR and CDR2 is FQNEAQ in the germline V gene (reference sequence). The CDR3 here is CASSLGTPARNTEAFF. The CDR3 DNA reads TGTGCCAGCAGCTTAGGGACACCGGCTAGGAACACTGAAGCTTTCTTT.

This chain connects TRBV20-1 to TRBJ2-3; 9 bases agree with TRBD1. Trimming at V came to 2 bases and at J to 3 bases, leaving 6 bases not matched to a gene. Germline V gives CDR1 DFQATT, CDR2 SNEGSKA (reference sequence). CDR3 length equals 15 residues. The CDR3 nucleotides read TGCAGTGCTAGATCTGGGACAGGGTGGACAGATACGCAGTATTTT. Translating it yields CSARSGTGWTDTQYF.

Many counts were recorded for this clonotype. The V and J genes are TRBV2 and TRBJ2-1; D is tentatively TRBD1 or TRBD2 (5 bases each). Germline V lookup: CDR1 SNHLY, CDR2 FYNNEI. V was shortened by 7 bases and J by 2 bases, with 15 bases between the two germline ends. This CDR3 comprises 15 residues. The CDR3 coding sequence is TGTGCCAGCAAGTATGAACGGGACCCCTACAATGAGCAGTTCTTC. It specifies CASKYERDPYNEQFF.

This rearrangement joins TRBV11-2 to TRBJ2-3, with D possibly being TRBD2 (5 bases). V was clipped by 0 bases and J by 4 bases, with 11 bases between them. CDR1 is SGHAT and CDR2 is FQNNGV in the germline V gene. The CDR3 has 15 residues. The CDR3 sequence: CASSLEGNGADTQYF. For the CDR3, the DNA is TGTGCCAGCAGCTTAGAAGGAAACGGGGCAGATACGCAGTATTTT. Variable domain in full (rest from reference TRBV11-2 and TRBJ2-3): EAGVAQSPRYKIIEKRQSVAFWCNPISGHATLYWYQQILGQGPKLLIQFQNNGVVDDSQLPKDRFSAERLKGVDSTLKIQPAKLEDSAVYLCASSLEGNGADTQYFGPGTRLTVL.

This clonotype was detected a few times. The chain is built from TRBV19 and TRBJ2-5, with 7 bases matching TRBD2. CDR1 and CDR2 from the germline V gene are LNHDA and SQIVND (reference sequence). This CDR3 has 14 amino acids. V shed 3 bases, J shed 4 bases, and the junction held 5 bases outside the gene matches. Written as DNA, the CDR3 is TGTGCCAGTAGTATTTCGGCGGGAGCAGAGACCCAGTACTTC. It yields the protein CASSISAGAETQYF.

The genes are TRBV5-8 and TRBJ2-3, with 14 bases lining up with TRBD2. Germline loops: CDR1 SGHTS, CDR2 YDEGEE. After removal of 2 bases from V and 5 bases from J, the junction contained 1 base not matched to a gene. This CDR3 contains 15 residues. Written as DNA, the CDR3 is TGTGCCAGCAGCTTTGGGACTAGCGGGAGAGATACGCAGTATTTT. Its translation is CASSFGTSGRDTQYF.

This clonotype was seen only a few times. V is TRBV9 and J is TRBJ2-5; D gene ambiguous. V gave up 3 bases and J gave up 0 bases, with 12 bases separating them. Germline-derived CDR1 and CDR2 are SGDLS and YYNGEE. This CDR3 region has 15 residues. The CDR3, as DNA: TGTGCCAGCAGCGCCGGAGAGGCCAACCAAGAGACCCAGTACTTC. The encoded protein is CASSAGEANQETQYF.

In DNA, the CDR3 is TGTGCCAGCATGGATACCGCGAACACCGGGGAGCTGTTTTTT. Protein sequence: CASMDTANTGELFF. This sequence joins TRBV7-9 and TRBJ2-2; D not resolved. Germline CDR1 SEHNR, CDR2 FQNEAQ (reference sequence). The V and J ends lost 7 bases and 0 bases respectively, with 9 bases between them. This CDR3 comprises 14 residues.

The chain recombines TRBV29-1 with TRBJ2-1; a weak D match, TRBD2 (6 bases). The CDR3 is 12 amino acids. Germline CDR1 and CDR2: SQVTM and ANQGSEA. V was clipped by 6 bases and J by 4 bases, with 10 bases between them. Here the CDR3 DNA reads TGCAGCGTGACTAGAGGTTACAATGAGCAGTTCTTC. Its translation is CSVTRGYNEQFF.

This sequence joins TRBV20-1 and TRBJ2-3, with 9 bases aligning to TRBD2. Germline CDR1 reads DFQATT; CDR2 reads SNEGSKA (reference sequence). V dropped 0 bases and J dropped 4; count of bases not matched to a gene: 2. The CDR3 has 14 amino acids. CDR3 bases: TGCAGTGCTAGAGATTCTAGCGGGGCAGATACGCAGTATTTT. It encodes CSARDSSGADTQYF.

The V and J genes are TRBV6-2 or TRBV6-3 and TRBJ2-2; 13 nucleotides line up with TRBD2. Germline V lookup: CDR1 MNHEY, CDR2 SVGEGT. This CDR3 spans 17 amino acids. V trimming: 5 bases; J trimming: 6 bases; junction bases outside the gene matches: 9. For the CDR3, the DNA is TGTGCCAGCAGTCACATAGGACTAGCGGGAGTACCCGGGGAGCTGTTTTTT. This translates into CASSHIGLAGVPGELFF.

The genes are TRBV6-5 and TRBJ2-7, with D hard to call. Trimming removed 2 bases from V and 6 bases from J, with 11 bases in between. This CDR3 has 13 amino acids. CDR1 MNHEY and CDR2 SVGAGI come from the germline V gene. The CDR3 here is CASSYGLVGEQYF. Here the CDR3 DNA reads TGTGCCAGCAGTTACGGGCTAGTAGGCGAGCAGTACTTC.

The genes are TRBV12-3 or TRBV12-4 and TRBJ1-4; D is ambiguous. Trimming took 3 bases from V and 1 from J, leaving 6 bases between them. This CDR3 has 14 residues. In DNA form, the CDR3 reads TGTGCCAGCAGTTTTGAGGGAACTAATGAAAAACTGTTTTTT. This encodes CASSFEGTNEKLFF.

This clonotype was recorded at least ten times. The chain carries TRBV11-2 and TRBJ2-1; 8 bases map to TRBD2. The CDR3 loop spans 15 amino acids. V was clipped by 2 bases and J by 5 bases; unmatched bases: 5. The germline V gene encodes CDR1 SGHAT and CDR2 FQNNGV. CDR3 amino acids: CASSLSTGGNNEQFF. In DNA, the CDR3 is TGTGCCAGCAGCTTAAGTACGGGAGGGAACAATGAGCAGTTCTTC. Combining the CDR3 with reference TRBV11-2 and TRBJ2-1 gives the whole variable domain EAGVAQSPRYKIIEKRQSVAFWCNPISGHATLYWYQQILGQGPKLLIQFQNNGVVDDSQLPKDRFSAERLKGVDSTLKIQPAKLEDSAVYLCASSLSTGGNNEQFFGPGTRLTVL.

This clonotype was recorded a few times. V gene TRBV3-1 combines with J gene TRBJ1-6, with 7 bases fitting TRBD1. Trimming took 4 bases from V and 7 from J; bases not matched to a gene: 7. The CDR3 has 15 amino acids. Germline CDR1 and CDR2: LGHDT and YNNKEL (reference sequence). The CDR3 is CASSPRDSANSPLHF. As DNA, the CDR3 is TGTGCCAGCAGCCCCAGGGACAGCGCGAATTCACCCCTCCACTTT.

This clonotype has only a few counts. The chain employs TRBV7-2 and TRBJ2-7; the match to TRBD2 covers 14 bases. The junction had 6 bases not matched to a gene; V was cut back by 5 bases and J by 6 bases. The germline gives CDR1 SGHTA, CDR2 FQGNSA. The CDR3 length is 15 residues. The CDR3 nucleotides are TGTGCCAGCAGCCTGACTAGCGGGAGGGGCTCCGAGCAGTACTTC. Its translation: CASSLTSGRGSEQYF.

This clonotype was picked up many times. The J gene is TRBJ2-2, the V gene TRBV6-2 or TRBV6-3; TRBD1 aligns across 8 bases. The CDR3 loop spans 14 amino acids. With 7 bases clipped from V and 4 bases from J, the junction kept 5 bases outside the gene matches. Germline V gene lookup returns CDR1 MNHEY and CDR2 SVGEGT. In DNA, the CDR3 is TGTGCCAGCACCAGACAGGGGTTCACCGGGGAGCTGTTTTTT. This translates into CASTRQGFTGELFF.

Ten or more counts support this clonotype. The CDR3 spells CASSPRGGSYTGELFF. The DNA of the CDR3 is TGTGCCAGCAGCCCGCGAGGAGGGAGTTACACCGGGGAGCTGTTTTTT. The genes are TRBV9 and TRBJ2-2; tentatively, D is TRBD2 (6 bases). Looked up from germline, CDR1 is SGDLS and CDR2 is YYNGEE. The CDR3 runs 16 residues. Trimming cost V 4 bases and J 3 bases, with 16 bases left between them.

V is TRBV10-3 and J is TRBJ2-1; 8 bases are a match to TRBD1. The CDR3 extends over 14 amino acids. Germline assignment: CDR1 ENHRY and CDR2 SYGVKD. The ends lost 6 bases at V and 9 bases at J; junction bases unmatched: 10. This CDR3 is CAIRPVQGASEQFF. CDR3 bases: TGTGCCATCAGGCCTGTGCAGGGGGCAAGTGAGCAGTTCTTC.

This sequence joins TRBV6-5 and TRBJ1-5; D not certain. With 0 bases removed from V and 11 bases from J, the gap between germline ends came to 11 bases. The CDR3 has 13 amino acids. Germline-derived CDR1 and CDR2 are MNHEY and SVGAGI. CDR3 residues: CASSYSQASSQHF. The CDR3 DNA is TGTGCCAGCAGTTACTCCCAGGCCTCTTCCCAGCATTTT.

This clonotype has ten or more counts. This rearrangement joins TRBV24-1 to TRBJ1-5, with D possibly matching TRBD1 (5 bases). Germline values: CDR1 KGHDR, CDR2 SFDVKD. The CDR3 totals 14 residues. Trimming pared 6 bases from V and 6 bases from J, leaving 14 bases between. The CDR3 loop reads CATSSARAGQPQHF. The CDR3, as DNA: TGTGCCACCAGTTCGGCCAGGGCGGGTCAGCCCCAGCATTTT.

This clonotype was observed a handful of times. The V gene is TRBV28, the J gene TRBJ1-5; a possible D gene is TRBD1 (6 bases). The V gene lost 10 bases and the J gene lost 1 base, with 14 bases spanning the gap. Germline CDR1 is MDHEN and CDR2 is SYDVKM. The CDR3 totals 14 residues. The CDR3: CAILQGGSNQPQHF. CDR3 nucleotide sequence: TGTGCCATTTTACAGGGCGGGAGCAATCAGCCCCAGCATTTT.

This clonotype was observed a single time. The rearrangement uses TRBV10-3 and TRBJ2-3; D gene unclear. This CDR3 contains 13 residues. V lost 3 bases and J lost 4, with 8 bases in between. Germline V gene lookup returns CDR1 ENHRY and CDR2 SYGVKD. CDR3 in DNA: TGTGCCATCAGTGACGGAGTTCCAGATACGCAGTATTTT. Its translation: CAISDGVPDTQYF.

DNA of the CDR3: TGTGCCTGGAGTTTAGTAAATCAGCCCCAGCATTTT. Translating gives CAWSLVNQPQHF. The genes are TRBV30 and TRBJ1-5, with D hard to call. Between the trimmed V and J ends, which lost 2 bases and 4 bases, there was a span of 6 bases. The CDR3 runs to 12 residues. CDR1 is GTSNPN, CDR2 SVGIG, per germline (reference sequence). The full variable domain, its missing parts supplied by reference TRBV30 and TRBJ1-5, is SQTIHQWPATLVQPVGSPLSLECTVEGTSNPNLYWYRQAAGRGLQLLFYSVGIGQISSEVPQNLSASRPQDRQFILSSKKLLLSDSGFYLCAWSLVNQPQHFGDGTRLSIL.

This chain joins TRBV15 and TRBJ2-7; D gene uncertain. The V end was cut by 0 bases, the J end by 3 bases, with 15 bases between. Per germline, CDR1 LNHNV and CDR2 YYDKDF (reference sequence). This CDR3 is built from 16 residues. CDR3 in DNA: TGTGCCACCAGCAGAGATAATACAATCAACAGCTACGAGCAGTACTTC. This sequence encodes CATSRDNTINSYEQYF.